Sequencing of this T cell receptor (beta chain) was carried out in a study of blood T cell repertoires in COVID-19. TCRdb's copy holds only in-frame clones and misses some; the assay was immunoSEQ multiplex PCR. This table has about 310,000 clones, approximately 90% appearing once. CDR3 length: 16 amino acids. Germline CDR1 and CDR2: SEHNR and FQNEAQ (reference sequence). The trim removed 5 bases at V and 0 bases at J, leaving 8 bases unmatched. Material: PBMCs or T cells enriched from blood (not recorded which). The receptor's source is a middle-aged woman who had recovered from COVID-19. The chain couples TRBV7-9 to TRBJ2-7; TRBD1 agrees at 9 bases. The CDR3 reads CASSPATGGSSYEQYF. In DNA form, the CDR3 reads TGTGCCAGCAGCCCGGCGACAGGGGGTAGCTCCTACGAGCAGTACTTC.